This TCR beta chain stems from a study of cytomegalovirus exposure and HLA in healthy donors. On this clone: Its antigen is unidentified.

Study-level points and caveats: In a later analysis, TCR beta V- and J-gene trimming showed a link to a missense DCLRE1C variant.

Trimming cost V 0 bases and J 4 bases; bases outside gene matches: 4. CDR3 size: 16 residues. Germline CDR1 is MGHRA and CDR2 is YSYEKL. Primers included in the PCR were 60 Vbeta and 13 Jbeta primers. Sequenced by immunoSEQ multiplex PCR; TCRdb stores in-frame clones only, minus some. The table shows about 160,000 clones, with around 78% occurring only once. This TCR came from a woman in her late teens or twenties in good health and CMV-seronegative. The sample consisted of PBMCs. The V gene is TRBV4-1, the J gene TRBJ2-1, with TRBD2 identical over 9 bases. This CDR3 reads CASSQDRSGSYNEQFF. The CDR3 DNA reads TGCGCCAGCAGCCAAGATCGTAGCGGGAGTTACAATGAGCAGTTCTTC.